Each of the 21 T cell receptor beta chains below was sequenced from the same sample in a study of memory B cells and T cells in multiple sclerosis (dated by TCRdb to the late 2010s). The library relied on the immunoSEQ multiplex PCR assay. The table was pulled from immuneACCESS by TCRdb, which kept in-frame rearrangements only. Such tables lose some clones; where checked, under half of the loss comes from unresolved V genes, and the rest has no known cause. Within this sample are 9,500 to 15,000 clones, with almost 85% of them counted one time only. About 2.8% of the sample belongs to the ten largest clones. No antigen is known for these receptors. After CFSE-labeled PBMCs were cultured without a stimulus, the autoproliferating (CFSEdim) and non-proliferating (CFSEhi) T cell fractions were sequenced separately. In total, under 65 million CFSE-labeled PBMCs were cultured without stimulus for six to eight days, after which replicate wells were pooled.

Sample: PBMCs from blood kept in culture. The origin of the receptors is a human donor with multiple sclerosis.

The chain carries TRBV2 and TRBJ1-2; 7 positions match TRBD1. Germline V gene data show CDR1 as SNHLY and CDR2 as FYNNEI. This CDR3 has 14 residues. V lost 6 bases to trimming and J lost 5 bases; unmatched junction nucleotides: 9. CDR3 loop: CASREQGRGYGYTF. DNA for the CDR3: TGTGCCAGCAGGGAACAGGGGAGAGGGTATGGCTACACCTTC. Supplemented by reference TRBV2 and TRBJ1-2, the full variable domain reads EPEVTQTPSHQVTQMGQEVILRCVPISNHLYFYWYRQILGQKVEFLVSFYNNEISEKSEIFDDQFSVERPDGSNFTLKIRSTKLEDSAMYFCASREQGRGYGYTFGSGTRLTVV.

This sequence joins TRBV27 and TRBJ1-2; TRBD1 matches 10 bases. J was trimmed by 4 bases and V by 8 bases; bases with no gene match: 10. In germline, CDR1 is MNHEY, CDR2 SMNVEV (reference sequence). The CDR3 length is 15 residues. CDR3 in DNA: TGTGCCAGCGGATTCCAGGGACAGGGGAGCTATGGCTACACCTTC. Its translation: CASGFQGQGSYGYTF.

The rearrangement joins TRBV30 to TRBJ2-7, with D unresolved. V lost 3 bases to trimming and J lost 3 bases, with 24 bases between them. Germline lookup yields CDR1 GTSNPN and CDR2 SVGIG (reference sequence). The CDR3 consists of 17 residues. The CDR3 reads CAWSTPDPVGIFYEQYF. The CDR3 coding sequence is TGTGCCTGGAGCACCCCGGACCCTGTAGGGATATTCTACGAGCAGTACTTC.

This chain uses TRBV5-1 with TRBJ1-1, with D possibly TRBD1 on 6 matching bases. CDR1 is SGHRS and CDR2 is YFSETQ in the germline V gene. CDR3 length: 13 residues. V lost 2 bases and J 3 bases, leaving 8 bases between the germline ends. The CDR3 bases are TGCGCCAGCAGCTTTAACAGGGACACTGAAGCTTTCTTT. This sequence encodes CASSFNRDTEAFF.

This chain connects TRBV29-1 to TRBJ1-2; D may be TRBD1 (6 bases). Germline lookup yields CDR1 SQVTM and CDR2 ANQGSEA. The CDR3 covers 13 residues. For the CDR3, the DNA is TGCGCTGGGGGGCTTGGGGGATTTTACGGCTACACCTTC. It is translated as CAGGLGGFYGYTF.

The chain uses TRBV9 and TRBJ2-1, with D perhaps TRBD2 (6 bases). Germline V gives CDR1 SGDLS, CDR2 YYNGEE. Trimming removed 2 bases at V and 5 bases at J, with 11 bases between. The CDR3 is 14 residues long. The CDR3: CASSVSGGHNEQFF. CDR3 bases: TGTGCCAGCAGCGTCTCCGGGGGACACAATGAGCAGTTCTTC. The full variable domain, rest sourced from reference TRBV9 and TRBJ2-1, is DSGVTQTPKHLITATGQRVTLRCSPRSGDLSVYWYQQSLDQGLQFLIQYYNGEERAKGNILERFSAQQFPDLHSELNLSSLELGDSALYFCASSVSGGHNEQFFGPGTRLTVL.

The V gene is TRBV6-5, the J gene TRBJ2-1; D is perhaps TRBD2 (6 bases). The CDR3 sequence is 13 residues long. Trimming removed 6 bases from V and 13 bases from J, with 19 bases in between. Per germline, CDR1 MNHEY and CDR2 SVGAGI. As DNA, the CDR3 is TGTGCCAGCAGCCCCCAGCAAGCGGGTTCACAGTTCTTC. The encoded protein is CASSPQQAGSQFF.

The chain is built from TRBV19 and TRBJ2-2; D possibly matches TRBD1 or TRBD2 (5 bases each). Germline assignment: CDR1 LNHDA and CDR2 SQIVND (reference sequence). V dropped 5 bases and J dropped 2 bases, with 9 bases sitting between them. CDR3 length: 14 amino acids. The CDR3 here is CASSGGFNTGELFF. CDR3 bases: TGTGCCAGTAGTGGGGGATTCAACACCGGGGAGCTGTTTTTT.

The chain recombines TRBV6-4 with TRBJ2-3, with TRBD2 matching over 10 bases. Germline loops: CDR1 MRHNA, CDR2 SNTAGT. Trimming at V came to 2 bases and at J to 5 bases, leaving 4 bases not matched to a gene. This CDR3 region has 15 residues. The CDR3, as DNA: TGTGCCAGCAGTGACGGAGTAGCGGGAGGAGATACGCAGTATTTT. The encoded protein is CASSDGVAGGDTQYF.

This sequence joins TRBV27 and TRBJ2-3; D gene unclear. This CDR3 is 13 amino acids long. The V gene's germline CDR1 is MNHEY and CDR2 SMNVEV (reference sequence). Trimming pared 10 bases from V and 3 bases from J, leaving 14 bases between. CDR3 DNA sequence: TGTGCCACCGCCGCTGGTTGGACAGATACGCAGTATTTT. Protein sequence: CATAAGWTDTQYF.

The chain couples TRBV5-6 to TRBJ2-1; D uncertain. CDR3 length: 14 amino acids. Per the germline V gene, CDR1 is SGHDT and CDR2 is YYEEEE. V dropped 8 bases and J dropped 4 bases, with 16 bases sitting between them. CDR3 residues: CASKSDPIYNEQFF. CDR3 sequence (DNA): TGTGCCAGTAAGTCCGACCCGATTTACAATGAGCAGTTCTTC.

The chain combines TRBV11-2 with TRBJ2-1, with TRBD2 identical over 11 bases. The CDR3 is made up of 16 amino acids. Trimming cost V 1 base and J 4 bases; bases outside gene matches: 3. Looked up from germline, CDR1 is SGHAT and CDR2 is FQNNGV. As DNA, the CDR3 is TGTGCCAGCAGCTTAGCTTGGACTAGCGGGTACAATGAGCAGTTCTTC. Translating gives CASSLAWTSGYNEQFF.

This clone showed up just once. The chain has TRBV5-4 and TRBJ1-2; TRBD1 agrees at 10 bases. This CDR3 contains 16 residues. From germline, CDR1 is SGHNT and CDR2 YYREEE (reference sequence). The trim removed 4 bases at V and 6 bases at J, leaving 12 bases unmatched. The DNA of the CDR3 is TGTGCCAGCAGCCCGGTCGGGACAGGGGCCTTTGATGGCTACACCTTC. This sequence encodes CASSPVGTGAFDGYTF.

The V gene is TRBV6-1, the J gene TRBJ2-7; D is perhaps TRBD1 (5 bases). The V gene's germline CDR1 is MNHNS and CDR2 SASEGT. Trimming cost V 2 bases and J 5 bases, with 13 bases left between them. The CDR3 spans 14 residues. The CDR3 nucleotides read TGTGCCAGCAGTGAATATTTACAGGAGAACGAGCAGTACTTC. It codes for CASSEYLQENEQYF.

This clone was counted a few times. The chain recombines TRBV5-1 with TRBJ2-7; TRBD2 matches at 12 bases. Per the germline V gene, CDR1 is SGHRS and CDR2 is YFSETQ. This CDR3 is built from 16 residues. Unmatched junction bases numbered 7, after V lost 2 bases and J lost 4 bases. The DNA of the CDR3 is TGCGCCAGCAGCTTAACGACTAGCGGGGGAAGGTACGAGCAGTACTTC. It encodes CASSLTTSGGRYEQYF.

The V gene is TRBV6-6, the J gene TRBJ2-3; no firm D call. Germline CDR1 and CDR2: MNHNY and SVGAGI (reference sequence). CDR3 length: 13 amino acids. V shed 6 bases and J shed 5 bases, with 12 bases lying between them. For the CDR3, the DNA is TGTGCCAGCAGCTTAAGCCGGAGAGATACGCAGTATTTT. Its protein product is CASSLSRRDTQYF.

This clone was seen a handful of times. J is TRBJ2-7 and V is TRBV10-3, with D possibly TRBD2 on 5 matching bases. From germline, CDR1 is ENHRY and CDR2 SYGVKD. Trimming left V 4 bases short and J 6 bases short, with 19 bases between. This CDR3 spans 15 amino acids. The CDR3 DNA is TGTGCCATCAGTGCAAACCGGGAAACCGTTACCGAGCAGTACTTC. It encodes CAISANRETVTEQYF.

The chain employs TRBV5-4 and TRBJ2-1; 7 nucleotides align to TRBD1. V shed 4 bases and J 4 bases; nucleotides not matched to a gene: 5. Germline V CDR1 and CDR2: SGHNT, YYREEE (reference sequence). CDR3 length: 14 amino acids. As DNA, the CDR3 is TGTGCCAGCAGCACCGGACAGGATTACAATGAGCAGTTCTTC. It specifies CASSTGQDYNEQFF. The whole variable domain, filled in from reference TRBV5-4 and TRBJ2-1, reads ETGVTQSPTHLIKTRGQQVTLRCSSQSGHNTVSWYQQALGQGPQFIFQYYREEENGRGNFPPRFSGLQFPNYSSELNVNALELDDSALYLCASSTGQDYNEQFFGPGTRLTVL.

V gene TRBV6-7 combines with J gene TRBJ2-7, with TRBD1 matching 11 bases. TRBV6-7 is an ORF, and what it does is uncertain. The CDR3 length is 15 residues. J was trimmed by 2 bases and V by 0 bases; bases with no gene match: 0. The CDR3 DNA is TGTGCCAGCAGTTACTCGGGACAGGGGGCCTACGAGCAGTACTTC. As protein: CASSYSGQGAYEQYF.

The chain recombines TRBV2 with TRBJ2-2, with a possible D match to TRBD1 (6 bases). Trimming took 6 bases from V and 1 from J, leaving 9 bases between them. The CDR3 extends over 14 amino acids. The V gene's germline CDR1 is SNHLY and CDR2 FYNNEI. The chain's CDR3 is CASRLGQNTGELFF. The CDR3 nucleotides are TGTGCCAGCAGGCTGGGACAGAACACCGGGGAGCTGTTTTTT.

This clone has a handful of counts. Here the CDR3 reads CASSELASGGITDTQYF. For the CDR3, the DNA is TGTGCCAGCAGTGAATTGGCTAGCGGGGGGATCACAGATACGCAGTATTTT. This chain joins TRBV2 and TRBJ2-3; 11 positions agree with TRBD2. J lost 2 bases, V lost 2 bases, and 6 bases had no gene match. This CDR3 contains 17 residues. CDR1 and CDR2 (germline): SNHLY, FYNNEI. Looking up the rest from reference TRBV2 and TRBJ2-3 gives the full variable domain: EPEVTQTPSHQVTQMGQEVILRCVPISNHLYFYWYRQILGQKVEFLVSFYNNEISEKSEIFDDQFSVERPDGSNFTLKIRSTKLEDSAMYFCASSELASGGITDTQYFGPGTRLTVL.